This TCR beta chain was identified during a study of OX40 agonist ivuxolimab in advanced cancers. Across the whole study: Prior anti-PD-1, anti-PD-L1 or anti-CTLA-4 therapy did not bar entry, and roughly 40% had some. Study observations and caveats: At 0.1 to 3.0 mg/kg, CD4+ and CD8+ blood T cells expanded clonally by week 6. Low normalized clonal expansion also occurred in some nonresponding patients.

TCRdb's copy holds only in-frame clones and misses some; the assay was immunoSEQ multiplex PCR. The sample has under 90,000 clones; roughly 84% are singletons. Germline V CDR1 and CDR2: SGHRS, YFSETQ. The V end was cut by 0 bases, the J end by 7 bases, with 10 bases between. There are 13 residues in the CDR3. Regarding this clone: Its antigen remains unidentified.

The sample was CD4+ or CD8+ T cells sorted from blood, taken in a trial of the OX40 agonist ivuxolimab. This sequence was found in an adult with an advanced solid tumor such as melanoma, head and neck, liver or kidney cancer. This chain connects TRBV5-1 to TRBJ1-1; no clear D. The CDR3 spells CASSLGDRGEAFF. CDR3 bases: TGCGCCAGCAGCTTGGGGGATAGAGGTGAAGCTTTCTTT.